These 8 T cell receptor beta chains were all obtained from the same sample, sequenced in a study of T cells in Graves' hyperthyroidism and ophthalmopathy. Using RNA transcripts as the source, TCR beta CDR3 regions were amplified. An initial round of RT-PCR targeting the TCR CDR3 relied on the HTBI primer set. TCRdb processed the multiplex PCR reads anew with MiXCR; each CDR3 protein has one entry. The data show around 190,000 distinct CDR3 sequences, with about a sixth seen just once and around 27% held by the top ten. Sample: blood. All receptors come from a woman in her 50s with Graves' hyperthyroidism.

Regarding this clonotype: This may come from a read error, since a much larger clone is one base off. The chain links TRBV6-1 to TRBJ1-2; D call uncertain. The germline V gene has CDR1 MNHNS and CDR2 SASEGT. The CDR3 sequence is 14 residues long. CDR3 sequence (DNA): TGTGCCGGCAGTGATGGGAGTGGTGGCTATGGCTACACCTTC. As protein: CAGSDGSGGYGYTF.

The genes are TRBV20-1 and TRBJ1-4; TRBD1 agrees at 7 bases. Germline assignment: CDR1 DFQATT and CDR2 SNEGSKA (reference sequence). This CDR3 comprises 15 residues. The V segment lost 0 bases and the J segment 0 bases; nucleotides outside the gene matches: 1. DNA for the CDR3: TGCAGTGCTAGAGACGGACAGGCAACTAATGAAAAACTGTTTTTT. This translates into CSARDGQATNEKLFF.

This clonotype was counted at least ten times. The chain couples TRBV4-1 to TRBJ1-5; D remains ambiguous. Germline CDR1 is MGHRA and CDR2 is YSYEKL. CDR3 length equals 14 residues. V was trimmed by 2 bases and J by 7 bases, leaving 12 bases between them. The CDR3 DNA sequence: TGCGCCAGCAGCCAATTAGGGCTTGACCAGCCCCAGCATTTT. This encodes CASSQLGLDQPQHF.

Note on this clonotype: An end of the junction differs from the germline gene, which may be a read error. This chain joins TRBV11-2 and TRBJ2-1, with TRBD1 matching over 10 bases. Germline loops: CDR1 SGHAT, CDR2 FQNNGV. The CDR3 covers 17 residues. Here the CDR3 reads CASSLRRPGQGFEEQSF. Here the CDR3 DNA reads TGTGCCAGCAGCTTAAGGAGACCGGGACAGGGGTTCGAAGAGCAGTCCTTC. The variable domain in full, completed from reference TRBV11-2 and TRBJ2-1, reads EAGVAQSPRYKIIEKRQSVAFWCNPISGHATLYWYQQILGQGPKLLIQFQNNGVVDDSQLPKDRFSAERLKGVDSTLKIQPAKLEDSAVYLCASSLRRPGQGFEEQSFGPGTRLTVL.

This clonotype showed up many times. The chain is built from TRBV4-1 and TRBJ2-7; 11 bases are shared with TRBD2. CDR3 size: 17 residues. Looked up from germline, CDR1 is MGHRA and CDR2 is YSYEKL. J gave up 3 bases and V 1 base, and 8 bases lay outside the gene matches. The CDR3, as DNA: TGCGCCAGCAGCCAAGCCCCGGGGACTAGCGGACTCTACGAGCAGTACTTC. Translating it yields CASSQAPGTSGLYEQYF.

This clonotype was seen only a few times. V usage is TRBV5-8 and J usage is TRBJ1-2; no clear D gene. The CDR3 spans 16 residues. Trimming removed 1 base at V and 3 bases at J, with 16 bases between. Germline loops: CDR1 SGHTS, CDR2 YDEGEE. The CDR3 coding sequence is TGTGCCAGCAGCTTGAGAGACGCAGGCGGGGACTATGGCTACACCTTC. Protein sequence: CASSLRDAGGDYGYTF.

This clonotype was counted many times. V gene TRBV29-1 combines with J gene TRBJ2-3; 7 nucleotides line up with TRBD2. The V gene end was trimmed by 4 bases and the J gene end by 5 bases; junction bases not matched to a gene: 9. The CDR3 consists of 14 residues. The germline V gene has CDR1 SQVTM and CDR2 ANQGSEA. The CDR3 DNA follows: TGCAGCGTTGGGGGTGGGGGGGGAGGAGATACGCAGTATTTT. This translates into CSVGGGGGGDTQYF.

For this clonotype: One end of the junction fails to match germline, which may point to a read error. The chain uses TRBV7-2 and TRBJ1-5; D remains unclear. The V gene's germline CDR1 is SGHTA and CDR2 FQGNSA. The CDR3 loop spans 13 amino acids. Written as DNA, the CDR3 is TGTGCCAGCAGCCTAGCGACCAATCAGCCCCAGCATTTT. It encodes CASSLATNQPQHF.